The rows below give T cell receptor beta chains drawn from one sample of a study of Graves' ophthalmopathy and Graves' hyperthyroidism. MiXCR, run by TCRdb on the multiplex PCR reads, gives a single entry per CDR3 protein. The sample holds about 1.2 million distinct CDR3 sequences; approximately 35% are singletons and the top ten take over 8.5%. Sequenced input: peripheral blood or thyroid tissue (not recorded which). The receptors shown here come from an adult man with Graves' hyperthyroidism. The CDR3 runs from the conserved cysteine through the conserved F or W. The order of the fields is clone size, J gene, V gene, D gene, CDR3 DNA, CDR3 protein. D genes are given only for firm matches. Expanded clones get a size class; other rows say once, few or many, or leave the size out.

clone_size: many; j_call: TRBJ1-4; v_call: TRBV10-3; d_call: NA; cdr3_nt: TGTGCCACTTCTGGGGGTAGCGGTGAAAAACTGTTTTTT; cdr3_aa: CATSGGSGEKLFF
clone_size: many; j_call: TRBJ2-7; v_call: TRBV14; d_call: TRBD2; cdr3_nt: TGTGCCAGCAGCCAAGTGCGGGGGTCCTACGAGCAGTACTTC; cdr3_aa: CASSQVRGSYEQYF
clone_size: few; j_call: TRBJ2-7; v_call: TRBV5-6; d_call: NA; cdr3_nt: TGTGCCAGCAGCTCCCCCTCACCTCCCCACAGCCCCTACGAGCAGTACTTC; cdr3_aa: CASSSPSPPHSPYEQYF
clone_size: many; j_call: TRBJ2-6; v_call: TRBV7-2; d_call: NA; cdr3_nt: TGTGCCAGCAGCTTAGCGGCCCTAGGAGGGGCTGGGGCCAACGTCCTGACTTTC; cdr3_aa: CASSLAALGGAGANVLTF
clone_size: NA; j_call: TRBJ2-5; v_call: TRBV29-1; d_call: NA; cdr3_nt: TGCAGCGTTGAAGGAAGAGTGAGTGGGGCAGAGACCCAGTACTTC; cdr3_aa: CSVEGRVSGAETQYF
clone_size: NA; j_call: TRBJ2-7; v_call: TRBV30; d_call: NA; cdr3_nt: TGTGCCTGGAGTCCAGAGCTGGTCTACGAGCAGTACTTC; cdr3_aa: CAWSPELVYEQYF
clone_size: many; j_call: TRBJ1-1; v_call: TRBV2; d_call: NA; cdr3_nt: TGTGCCAGCAGGAAAGGGGTGGGGACTGAAGCTTTCTTT; cdr3_aa: CASRKGVGTEAFF
clone_size: few; j_call: TRBJ2-2; v_call: TRBV7-3; d_call: NA; cdr3_nt: TGCGCCAGCAGCCCACGGTCACCCGGGGAGCTGTTTTTT; cdr3_aa: CASSPRSPGELFF
clone_size: few; j_call: TRBJ2-2; v_call: TRBV7-9; d_call: TRBD1; cdr3_nt: TGTGCCAGCAGCTTAATTTCAGGGGGCGTTCGGAACACCGGGGAGCTGTTTTTT; cdr3_aa: CASSLISGGVRNTGELFF
clone_size: NA; j_call: TRBJ1-6; v_call: TRBV9; d_call: NA; cdr3_nt: TGTGCCAGCAGCCAACGACAGGCCTTTGTTTCACCCCTCCACTTT; cdr3_aa: CASSQRQAFVSPLHF
clone_size: NA; j_call: TRBJ2-7; v_call: TRBV12-3/TRBV12-4; d_call: NA; cdr3_nt: TGTGCCAGCAGTTTAGTAGTTGGGCCAAGCCCCTACGAGCAGTACTTC; cdr3_aa: CASSLVVGPSPYEQYF
clone_size: NA; j_call: TRBJ1-2; v_call: TRBV7-2; d_call: TRBD1; cdr3_nt: TGTGCCAGCAGCCCGGACAGGGAGAATGGCTACACCTTC; cdr3_aa: CASSPDRENGYTF
clone_size: NA; j_call: TRBJ1-1; v_call: TRBV25-1; d_call: NA; cdr3_nt: TGTGCCAGCAGTGAATTCCCGGGGGACACTGAAGCTTTCTTT; cdr3_aa: CASSEFPGDTEAFF
clone_size: once; j_call: TRBJ1-2; v_call: TRBV5-1; d_call: TRBD1; cdr3_nt: TGCGCCAGCAGCATCGGACAGGGCAGCACCTTC; cdr3_aa: CASSIGQGSTF
clone_size: many; j_call: TRBJ2-7; v_call: TRBV7-9; d_call: NA; cdr3_nt: TGTGCCAGCAGCCCCGTGGGCAGGGCCCGCTACGAGCAGTACTTC; cdr3_aa: CASSPVGRARYEQYF
clone_size: many; j_call: TRBJ1-5; v_call: TRBV2; d_call: NA; cdr3_nt: TGTGCCAGCAGTGGTCAGGGGCCCCAGCATTTT; cdr3_aa: CASSGQGPQHF
clone_size: many; j_call: TRBJ2-7; v_call: TRBV7-2; d_call: NA; cdr3_nt: TGTGCCAGCAGCTTAGTCCTAGTTGGGGGTGAGCAGTACTTC; cdr3_aa: CASSLVLVGGEQYF
clone_size: many; j_call: TRBJ2-7; v_call: TRBV2; d_call: NA; cdr3_nt: TGTGCCAGCACCGCAGGGGGGAGCTCCTACGAGCAGTACTTC; cdr3_aa: CASTAGGSSYEQYF
clone_size: many; j_call: TRBJ2-7; v_call: TRBV9; d_call: TRBD2; cdr3_nt: TGTGCCAGCAGCGTAGCGGGACTAGCGGGGTACGAGCAGTACTTC; cdr3_aa: CASSVAGLAGYEQYF
clone_size: NA; j_call: TRBJ2-7; v_call: TRBV9; d_call: NA; cdr3_nt: TGTGCCAGCAGCACCCCTGGATTCTCCGAGCAGTACTTC; cdr3_aa: CASSTPGFSEQYF
clone_size: NA; j_call: TRBJ1-1; v_call: TRBV12-3/TRBV12-4; d_call: NA; cdr3_nt: TGTGCCAATTCGGGCATGAACACTGAAGCTTTCTTT; cdr3_aa: CANSGMNTEAFF
clone_size: NA; j_call: TRBJ2-7; v_call: TRBV11-2; d_call: TRBD1; cdr3_nt: TGTGCCAGCAGCATAGGACAGGGGGCTGACTACTACGAGCAGTACTTC; cdr3_aa: CASSIGQGADYYEQYF
clone_size: many; j_call: TRBJ2-7; v_call: TRBV10-3; d_call: TRBD1; cdr3_nt: TGTGCCAGCGTTCGGACAGGGAACTACGAGCAGTACTTC; cdr3_aa: CASVRTGNYEQYF
clone_size: NA; j_call: TRBJ2-5; v_call: TRBV20-1; d_call: TRBD1; cdr3_nt: TGCAGTGCGCCCGGGACAGGGGTCGAGACCCAGTACTTC; cdr3_aa: CSAPGTGVETQYF
clone_size: NA; j_call: TRBJ1-2; v_call: TRBV7-2; d_call: TRBD1; cdr3_nt: TGTGCCAGCAGCCCAGACAGGGCACGTAACTATGGCTACACCTTC; cdr3_aa: CASSPDRARNYGYTF
clone_size: NA; j_call: TRBJ2-5; v_call: TRBV7-9; d_call: NA; cdr3_nt: TGTGCCAGCAGCACCCAGGGCCGAGAGACCCAGTACTTC; cdr3_aa: CASSTQGRETQYF
clone_size: NA; j_call: TRBJ1-1; v_call: TRBV19; d_call: NA; cdr3_nt: TGTGCCAGTAGTACCCCCGGCCGCCGTAACACTGAAGCTTTCTTT; cdr3_aa: CASSTPGRRNTEAFF
clone_size: few; j_call: TRBJ1-3; v_call: TRBV29-1; d_call: NA; cdr3_nt: TGCAGCGTTGAAGATCGGGGTACCTCTGGAAACACCATATATTTT; cdr3_aa: CSVEDRGTSGNTIYF
clone_size: many; j_call: TRBJ2-7; v_call: TRBV2; d_call: NA; cdr3_nt: TGTGCCAGCAGTGAAGGACAGCCGGAATTCTACGAGCAGTACTTC; cdr3_aa: CASSEGQPEFYEQYF
clone_size: many; j_call: TRBJ1-6; v_call: TRBV20-1; d_call: TRBD1; cdr3_nt: TGCAGTGCTAACCGGGACAGGGGGGATAATTCACCCCTCCACTTT; cdr3_aa: CSANRDRGDNSPLHF
clone_size: few; j_call: TRBJ1-1; v_call: TRBV6-6; d_call: NA; cdr3_nt: TGTGCCAGCAGTGGCCCCGTGGAGAACACTGAAGCTTTCTTT; cdr3_aa: CASSGPVENTEAFF
clone_size: NA; j_call: TRBJ2-7; v_call: TRBV15; d_call: TRBD2; cdr3_nt: TGTGCCACCAGCACCGGGACTACCGACTCCTACGAGCAGTACTTC; cdr3_aa: CATSTGTTDSYEQYF
clone_size: few; j_call: TRBJ1-2; v_call: TRBV9; d_call: TRBD1; cdr3_nt: TGTGCCAGCACCCCCGGGACAGGGGTATATGGCTACACCTTC; cdr3_aa: CASTPGTGVYGYTF
clone_size: many; j_call: TRBJ2-5; v_call: TRBV4-3; d_call: NA; cdr3_nt: TGCGCCAGCAGCCAAGTGTCCGGCCGTGACCAAGAGACCCAGTACTTC; cdr3_aa: CASSQVSGRDQETQYF
clone_size: few; j_call: TRBJ2-2; v_call: TRBV12-3/TRBV12-4; d_call: NA; cdr3_nt: TGTGCCAGCAGTGACGACAGTTGGGACACCGGGGAGCTGTTTTTT; cdr3_aa: CASSDDSWDTGELFF
clone_size: many; j_call: TRBJ1-4; v_call: TRBV7-8; d_call: NA; cdr3_nt: TGTGCCAGCAGCTTAGCGGGACAAAACAATGAAAAACTGTTTTTT; cdr3_aa: CASSLAGQNNEKLFF
clone_size: NA; j_call: TRBJ2-7; v_call: TRBV5-1; d_call: NA; cdr3_nt: TGCGCCAGCAGCAGGGTCGGAGGCGGACAGTACTTC; cdr3_aa: CASSRVGGGQYF